This T cell receptor (beta chain) is drawn from a study of T cell responses to AZD1222 COVID-19 vaccine. Study-wide points: Most donors were white British and more were female, and clonal diversity was possibly underestimated.

On this clone: What it binds is unknown.

The method was immunoSEQ multiplex PCR; TCRdb's version includes in-frame clones alone and lacks a portion of them. The sample has some 120,000 clones, about 88% seen once; the top ten hold 25% to 30%. Germline CDR1 and CDR2: SGHAT and FQNNGV. This CDR3 comprises 17 residues. V was pared by 0 bases and J by 1 base, with 3 bases of the junction left unmatched. J is TRBJ2-1 and V is TRBV11-2, with TRBD2 matching over 10 bases. The source material was peripheral blood, sampled on day 0 of AZD1222 vaccination. The sequence was obtained from an adult in good health. CDR3 sequence: CASSLDSSGSSYNEQFF. CDR3 in DNA: TGTGCCAGCAGCTTAGATTCTAGCGGGAGTTCCTACAATGAGCAGTTCTTC. Together with reference TRBV11-2 and TRBJ2-1, the CDR3 gives the full variable domain: EAGVAQSPRYKIIEKRQSVAFWCNPISGHATLYWYQQILGQGPKLLIQFQNNGVVDDSQLPKDRFSAERLKGVDSTLKIQPAKLEDSAVYLCASSLDSSGSSYNEQFFGPGTRLTVL.